The entry that follows covers one TCR beta chain sequence. Method: immunoSEQ multiplex PCR; TCRdb's copy keeps in-frame clones and lacks some. Among around 96,000 clones listed, more than 75% were seen once. The CDR3 extends over 13 amino acids. The V and J ends lost 6 bases and 2 bases respectively, with 7 bases between them. Per the germline V gene, CDR1 is WNHNN and CDR2 is SYGVQD (reference sequence). This sample was taken from a study of T cells in localized non-small cell lung cancer. The material sequenced was PBMCs, taken before any cancer treatment. This chain uses TRBV10-1 with TRBJ2-2, with D possibly being TRBD1 (5 bases). The sequence was obtained from a woman between 40 and 69 years old with stage II squamous cell lung carcinoma. The CDR3 is CASSRANTGELFF. In DNA, the CDR3 is TGCGCCAGCAGCAGGGCCAACACCGGGGAGCTGTTTTTT.